The 2 T cell receptor beta chains given below trace back to one sample, sequenced in a study of PD-L1 blockade in urothelial cancer. Documented time point: pretreatment peripheral blood. TCRdb's table, derived via immunoSEQ multiplex PCR, lists solely in-frame clones and lacks some. The table lists around 50,000 clones, more than 75% of them singletons. Sample: PBMCs, taken around atezolizumab (anti-PD-L1) treatment. The source of these receptors is a man aged 50 to 60 with urothelial cancer.

This chain connects TRBV12-5 to TRBJ2-5; D gene unclear. The V end lost 7 bases, the J end lost 3 bases, and 12 bases lay between the germline ends. Looked up from germline, CDR1 is LGHNT and CDR2 is FRNRAP. This CDR3 contains 13 residues. The chain's CDR3 is CASDPTGEETQYF. The CDR3 nucleotides read TGTGCTAGTGATCCGACGGGTGAAGAGACCCAGTACTTC.

The V call is TRBV18, the J call TRBJ1-1, with D possibly matching TRBD1 (5 bases). Trimming left V 2 bases short and J 0 bases short, with 7 bases between. This CDR3 comprises 14 residues. Germline lookup yields CDR1 KGHSH and CDR2 LQKENI. The CDR3 bases are TGTGCCAGCTCACCAAGACAGCTGAACACTGAAGCTTTCTTT. It encodes CASSPRQLNTEAFF.